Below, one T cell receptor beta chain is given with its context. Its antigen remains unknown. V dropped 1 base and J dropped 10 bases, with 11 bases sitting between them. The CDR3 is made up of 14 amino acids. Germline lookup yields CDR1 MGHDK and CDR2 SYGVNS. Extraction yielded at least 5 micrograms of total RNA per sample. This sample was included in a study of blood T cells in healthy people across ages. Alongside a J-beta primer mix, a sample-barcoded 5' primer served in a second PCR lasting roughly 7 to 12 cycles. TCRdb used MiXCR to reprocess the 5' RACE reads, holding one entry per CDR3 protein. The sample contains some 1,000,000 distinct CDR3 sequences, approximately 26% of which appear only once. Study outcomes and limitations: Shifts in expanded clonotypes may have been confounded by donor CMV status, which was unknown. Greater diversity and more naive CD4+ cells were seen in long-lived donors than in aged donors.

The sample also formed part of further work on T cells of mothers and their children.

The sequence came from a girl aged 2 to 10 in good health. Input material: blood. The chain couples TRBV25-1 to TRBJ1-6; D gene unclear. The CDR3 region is CASSEFLGSSPLHF. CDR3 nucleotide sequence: TGTGCCAGCAGTGAATTTCTTGGATCGTCACCCCTCCACTTT.